This T cell receptor (beta chain) comes out of a study of blood T cell repertoires in COVID-19. Two consecutive negative NP/OP PCR tests, clearance, or resolved symptoms defined Cohort 3 recovery. The CDR3 length is 15 residues. Germline lookup yields CDR1 SGDLS and CDR2 YYNGEE. Trimming took off 0 bases at V and 10 bases at J, with 17 bases between the two ends. Method: immunoSEQ multiplex PCR; TCRdb's copy keeps in-frame clones and lacks some. Of roughly 68,000 clones listed, 70% to 90% are singletons. Sequenced input: PBMCs or T cells enriched from blood (not recorded which). The rearrangement links TRBV9 to TRBJ2-1; D ambiguous. The TCR was taken from a woman aged 35 to 49 who had recovered from COVID-19. CDR3 nucleotides: TGTGCCAGCAGCGTAGAGGTAACCCGGGTCGGAGAGCAGTTCTTC. Protein product: CASSVEVTRVGEQFF.